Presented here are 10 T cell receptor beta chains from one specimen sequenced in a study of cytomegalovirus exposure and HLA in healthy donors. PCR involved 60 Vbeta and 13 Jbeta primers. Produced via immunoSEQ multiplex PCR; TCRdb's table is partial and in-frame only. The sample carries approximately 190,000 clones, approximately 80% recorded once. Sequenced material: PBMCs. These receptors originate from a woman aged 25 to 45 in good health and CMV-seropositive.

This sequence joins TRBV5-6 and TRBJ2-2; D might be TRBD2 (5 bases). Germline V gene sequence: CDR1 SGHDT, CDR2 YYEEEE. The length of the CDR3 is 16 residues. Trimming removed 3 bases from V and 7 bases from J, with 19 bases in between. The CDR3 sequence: CASSSIWARRDGELFF. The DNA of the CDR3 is TGTGCCAGCAGCTCCATTTGGGCGCGACGGGACGGGGAGCTGTTTTTT.

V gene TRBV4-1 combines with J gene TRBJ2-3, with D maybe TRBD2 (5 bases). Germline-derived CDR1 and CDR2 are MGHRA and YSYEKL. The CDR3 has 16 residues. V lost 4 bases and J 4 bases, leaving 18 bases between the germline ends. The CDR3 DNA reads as TGCGCCAGCAGCCGAGGGTACTCCCTCGGCCCAGATACGCAGTATTTT. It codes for CASSRGYSLGPDTQYF.

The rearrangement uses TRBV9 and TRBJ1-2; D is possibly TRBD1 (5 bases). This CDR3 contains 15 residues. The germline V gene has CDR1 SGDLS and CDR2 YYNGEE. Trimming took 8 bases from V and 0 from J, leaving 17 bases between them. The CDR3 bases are TGTGCCAGTCTCGGCGGGGGGGTCTCTAACTATGGCTACACCTTC. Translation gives CASLGGGVSNYGYTF.

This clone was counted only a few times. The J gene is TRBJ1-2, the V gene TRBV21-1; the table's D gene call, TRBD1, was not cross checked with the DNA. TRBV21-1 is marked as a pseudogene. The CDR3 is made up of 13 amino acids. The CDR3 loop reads CASNKQGSYGYTF. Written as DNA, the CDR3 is TGTGCCAGCAACAAACAGGGTTCCTATGGCTACACCTTC.

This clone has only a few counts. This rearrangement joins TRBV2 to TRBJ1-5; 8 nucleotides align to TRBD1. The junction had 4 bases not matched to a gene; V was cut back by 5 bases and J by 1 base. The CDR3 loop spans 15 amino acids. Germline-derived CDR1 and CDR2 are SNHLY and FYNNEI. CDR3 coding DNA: TGTGCCAGCAGTTTGACAGGGGACAGCAATCAGCCCCAGCATTTT. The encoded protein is CASSLTGDSNQPQHF.

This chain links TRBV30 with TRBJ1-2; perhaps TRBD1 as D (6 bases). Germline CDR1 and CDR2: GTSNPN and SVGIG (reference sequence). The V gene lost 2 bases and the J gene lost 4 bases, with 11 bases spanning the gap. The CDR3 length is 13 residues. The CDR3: CAWSPGRGYGYTF. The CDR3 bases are TGTGCCTGGAGTCCTGGCAGGGGCTATGGCTACACCTTC.

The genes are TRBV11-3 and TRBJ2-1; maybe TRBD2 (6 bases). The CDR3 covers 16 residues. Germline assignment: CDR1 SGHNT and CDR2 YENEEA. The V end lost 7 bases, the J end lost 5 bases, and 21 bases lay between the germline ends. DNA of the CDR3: TGTGCCAGCAAGGGGCCAGCGGGCGCTCCCAACAATGAGCAGTTCTTC. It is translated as CASKGPAGAPNNEQFF.

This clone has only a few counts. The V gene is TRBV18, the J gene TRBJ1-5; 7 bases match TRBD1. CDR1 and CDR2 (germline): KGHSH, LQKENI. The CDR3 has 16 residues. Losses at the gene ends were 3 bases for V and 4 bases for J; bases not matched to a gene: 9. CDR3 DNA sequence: TGTGCCAGCTCACCCCCAGGGGGGATGATTAATCAGCCCCAGCATTTT. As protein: CASSPPGGMINQPQHF.

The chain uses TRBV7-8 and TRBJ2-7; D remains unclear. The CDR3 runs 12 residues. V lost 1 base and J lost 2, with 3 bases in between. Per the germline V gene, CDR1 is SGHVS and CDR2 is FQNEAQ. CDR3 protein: CASSLGTYEQYF. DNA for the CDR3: TGTGCCAGCAGCTTAGGTACCTACGAGCAGTACTTC. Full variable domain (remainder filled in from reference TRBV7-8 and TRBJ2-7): GAGVSQSPRYKVAKRGQDVALRCDPISGHVSLFWYQQALGQGPEFLTYFQNEAQLDKSGLPSDRFFAERPEGSVSTLKIQRTQQEDSAVYLCASSLGTYEQYFGPGTRLTVT.

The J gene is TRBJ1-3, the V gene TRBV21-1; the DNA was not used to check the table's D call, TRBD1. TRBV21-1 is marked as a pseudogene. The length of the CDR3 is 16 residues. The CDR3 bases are TGTGCCAGCAGCAAAGTAGGGAGACAGGGGGTGAACACCATATATTTT. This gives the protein CASSKVGRQGVNTIYF.